These 8 T cell receptor beta chains came from one sample sequenced in a study of T cell repertoires in cytomegalovirus infection (dated by TCRdb to between 2018 and 2020). The instrument given in TCRdb is Illumina HiSeq 1500. The public reads were reprocessed in TCRdb via fastp at Q25 and MiXCR, keeping in-frame beta chains. All rows with the same CDR3 protein become a single entry with the most common DNA and genes. The sample table records roughly 320,000 distinct CDR3 sequences; over 7.5% of these occur just once. The ten largest clonotypes hold approximately 4.5% of the sample. The specimen sequenced was PBMCs. These receptors originate from a human donor in good health (CMV status not recorded). Some clones in this sample may be carry-over from other donors' samples.

This clonotype was seen only a few times. CDR3 sequence: CASSTLRDSYEQYF. Written as DNA, the CDR3 is TGTGCCAGTAGTACGTTGAGGGACAGCTACGAGCAGTACTTC. The V call is TRBV19, the J call TRBJ2-7; 7 nucleotides match TRBD1. The V segment lost 4 bases and the J segment 3 bases; nucleotides outside the gene matches: 6. Germline V lookup: CDR1 LNHDA, CDR2 SQIVND (reference sequence). The length of the CDR3 is 14 residues.

This clonotype appeared a few times. V usage is TRBV4-3 and J usage is TRBJ2-1; maybe TRBD1 (5 bases). With 2 bases removed from V and 0 bases from J, the gap between germline ends came to 11 bases. The germline gives CDR1 LGHNA, CDR2 YSLEER. This CDR3 is 16 amino acids long. CDR3: CASSQMAGNSYNEQFF. DNA for the CDR3: TGCGCCAGCAGCCAAATGGCAGGGAACTCCTACAATGAGCAGTTCTTC.

This clonotype occurred a few times. The genes are TRBV5-4 and TRBJ2-5, with 8 positions matching TRBD1. V gave up 4 bases and J gave up 1 base; unmatched junction bases: 6. The CDR3 runs to 15 residues. Germline V gene data show CDR1 as SGHNT and CDR2 as YYREEE (reference sequence). The CDR3 region is CASSVRGRIQETQYF. The CDR3 DNA reads as TGTGCCAGCAGCGTCAGGGGGCGCATCCAAGAGACCCAGTACTTC.

This clonotype has only a few counts. The rearrangement links TRBV27 to TRBJ2-3, with 7 bases that match TRBD1. V gave up 8 bases and J gave up 3 bases; unmatched junction bases: 11. This CDR3 is built from 15 residues. Germline V gives CDR1 MNHEY, CDR2 SMNVEV (reference sequence). The CDR3 DNA is TGTGCCAGCCACAGGGGTGGGGCACGGACAGATACGCAGTATTTT. Amino acid sequence: CASHRGGARTDTQYF.

This clonotype was detected many times. The chain employs TRBV7-3 and TRBJ2-1; TRBD1 or TRBD2 may be the D gene (6 bases each). Germline V CDR1 and CDR2: SGHTA, FQGTGA. V lost 4 bases, J lost 3 bases, and 16 bases lay in between. CDR3 length: 16 amino acids. The DNA of the CDR3 is TGTGCCAGCAGCTCAAATTCCGGGGGCTTCTACAATGAGCAGTTCTTC. As protein: CASSSNSGGFYNEQFF. Together with reference TRBV7-3 and TRBJ2-1, the CDR3 gives the full variable domain: GAGVSQTPSNKVTEKGKYVELRCDPISGHTALYWYRQSLGQGPEFLIYFQGTGAADDSGLPNDRFFAVRPEGSVSTLKIQRTERGDSAVYLCASSSNSGGFYNEQFFGPGTRLTVL.

This clonotype occurred many times. The rearrangement joins TRBV11-2 to TRBJ1-1, with 7 bases matching TRBD1. The CDR3 spans 12 residues. With V trimmed by 5 bases and J by 11 bases, 8 bases remained unmatched. Germline V gene lookup returns CDR1 SGHAT and CDR2 FQNNGV. This CDR3 is CASSPTGRGAFF. The CDR3 bases are TGTGCCAGCAGCCCGACAGGGCGTGGGGCTTTCTTT.

The chain uses TRBV2 and TRBJ2-5; no reliable D call. This CDR3 is built from 12 residues. The ends were cut back, 10 bases at V and 4 bases at J, with 13 bases in the middle. Germline lookup yields CDR1 SNHLY and CDR2 FYNNEI. The DNA for the CDR3 is TGTGCCATCAATCCAGGTGGAGAGACCCAGTACTTC. It is translated as CAINPGGETQYF.

The J gene is TRBJ2-4, the V gene TRBV7-9, with TRBD1 matching 9 bases. J lost 1 base, V lost 3 bases, and 7 bases had no gene match. Germline CDR1 is SEHNR and CDR2 is FQNEAQ (reference sequence). This CDR3 is 17 amino acids long. In DNA, the CDR3 is TGTGCCAGCAGCTTGGCCACAGGGGGCGCCGCCAAAAACATTCAGTACTTC. It translates to CASSLATGGAAKNIQYF.